These 32 T cell receptor beta chains were sequenced from one sample in a study of blood T cell repertoires in COVID-19. Data came from immunoSEQ multiplex PCR; TCRdb stores just in-frame clones and leaves some out. The repertoire has over 100,000 clones, over 85% of them found once; the top ten carry less than 2%. The source material was peripheral blood. These receptors were obtained from a woman between 50 and 59 years old with COVID-19, enrolled during active disease.

The CDR3 region has the DNA TGTGCCAGCAGCTCCAGCGGGGGGGCCCCCGGGGAGCTGTTTTTT. Its translation: CASSSSGGAPGELFF. V gene TRBV7-7 combines with J gene TRBJ2-2, with 10 nucleotides matching TRBD2. This CDR3 has 15 amino acids. Trimming took 4 bases from V and 6 from J; bases not matched to a gene: 5. Germline V gene data show CDR1 as SSHAT and CDR2 as FNYEAQ (reference sequence).

This chain uses TRBV4-3 with TRBJ1-4; D might be TRBD1 (5 bases). With 1 base removed from V and 7 bases from J, the gap between germline ends came to 16 bases. Germline CDR1 and CDR2: LGHNA and YSLEER. The CDR3 consists of 16 residues. For the CDR3, the DNA is TGCGCCAGCAGCCAAGTAGCCCAGGGCCGCGGTGAAAAACTGTTTTTT. Its protein is CASSQVAQGRGEKLFF.

This rearrangement joins TRBV11-3 to TRBJ2-3, with 7 bases aligning to TRBD2. The CDR3 runs 16 residues. After removal of 5 bases from V and 4 bases from J, the junction contained 12 bases not matched to a gene. Germline assignment: CDR1 SGHNT and CDR2 YENEEA. The CDR3, as DNA: TGTGCCAGCAGCCCAGAGGCGGGGGAAGGCGCAGATACGCAGTATTTT. Translating gives CASSPEAGEGADTQYF.

This chain joins TRBV5-4 and TRBJ2-3, with 10 positions matching TRBD1. The CDR3 contains 18 residues. Unmatched junction bases numbered 10, after V lost 2 bases and J lost 1 base. Germline V gene lookup returns CDR1 SGHNT and CDR2 YYREEE (reference sequence). CDR3 residues: CASSLKGPGTGGTDTQYF. The DNA of the CDR3 is TGTGCCAGCAGCTTAAAAGGACCCGGGACAGGGGGCACAGATACGCAGTATTTT.

The chain has TRBV10-1 and TRBJ1-1; 9 bases match TRBD1. CDR1 WNHNN and CDR2 SYGVQD come from the germline V gene (reference sequence). Germline trimming cut 2 bases from V and 6 bases from J; bases unmatched to any gene: 4. The CDR3 is made up of 14 amino acids. The CDR3 DNA follows: TGCGCCAGCAGTGAGCCGGGACAGGGCTCTGAAGCTTTCTTT. This codes for CASSEPGQGSEAFF.

V gene TRBV6-5 combines with J gene TRBJ2-7, with 8 positions matching TRBD2. Germline trimming cut 6 bases from V and 0 bases from J; bases unmatched to any gene: 4. Germline loops: CDR1 MNHEY, CDR2 SVGAGI. The CDR3 is made up of 14 amino acids. Here the CDR3 reads CASSQTSVSYEQYF. CDR3 DNA: TGTGCCAGCAGCCAGACTAGCGTCTCCTACGAGCAGTACTTC.

The chain employs TRBV13 and TRBJ2-7; 14 bases are a match to TRBD2. Germline V gives CDR1 PRHDT, CDR2 FYEKMQ (reference sequence). The trim removed 2 bases at V and 5 bases at J, leaving 8 bases unmatched. The CDR3 extends over 17 amino acids. The CDR3, as DNA: TGTGCCAGCAGCTTAAGAGGGACTAGCGGGGGAAGGCACGAGCAGTACTTC. Its translation: CASSLRGTSGGRHEQYF. Filled out from reference TRBV13 and TRBJ2-7, the complete variable domain reads AAGVIQSPRHLIKEKRETATLKCYPIPRHDTVYWYQQGPGQDPQFLISFYEKMQSDKGSIPDRFSAQQFSDYHSELNMSSLELGDSALYFCASSLRGTSGGRHEQYFGPGTRLTVT.

V is TRBV6-6 and J is TRBJ1-2; 9 bases map to TRBD1. V trimming: 5 bases; J trimming: 7 bases; junction bases outside the gene matches: 11. The CDR3 totals 15 residues. CDR1 is MNHNY, CDR2 SVGAGI, per germline (reference sequence). The CDR3 bases are TGTGCCAGCAGTCCCCTCGGACAGGGGAGTCGTGGCTACACCTTC. This gives the protein CASSPLGQGSRGYTF.

This clone has a single count. The CDR3 loop is CASSAGWGNTEAFF. CDR3 bases: TGCGCCAGCAGCGCAGGGTGGGGGAACACTGAAGCTTTCTTT. The chain links TRBV5-1 to TRBJ1-1; D perhaps matches TRBD1 (5 bases). Germline CDR1 and CDR2: SGHRS and YFSETQ. CDR3 length: 14 amino acids. Between the trimmed V and J ends, which lost 4 bases and 1 base, there was a span of 11 bases.

V usage is TRBV28 and J usage is TRBJ2-3; TRBD2 aligns across 16 bases. Germline CDR1 is MDHEN and CDR2 is SYDVKM. This CDR3 region has 20 residues. Trimming cost V 2 bases and J 0 bases; bases outside gene matches: 8. This CDR3 is CASSLAVGTSGGASTDTQYF. The CDR3 coding sequence is TGTGCCAGCAGTTTAGCAGTGGGGACTAGCGGGGGGGCTAGCACAGATACGCAGTATTTT.

Here the CDR3 DNA reads TGCAGTGCTCGGAGGTACAATGAGCAGTTCTTC. It specifies CSARRYNEQFF. The chain has TRBV20-1 and TRBJ2-1; the D gene is possibly TRBD2 (5 bases). The CDR3 has 11 amino acids. CDR1 DFQATT and CDR2 SNEGSKA come from the germline V gene (reference sequence). V lost 5 bases and J lost 4, with 6 bases in between.

This chain links TRBV5-5 with TRBJ2-7; TRBD1 might be the D (5 bases). V was shortened by 0 bases and J by 0 bases, with 10 bases between the two germline ends. CDR3 size: 15 residues. Germline lookup yields CDR1 SGHKS and CDR2 YYEKEE (reference sequence). CDR3 in amino acids: CASSLGRASSYEQYV. CDR3 coding DNA: TGTGCCAGCAGCTTGGGCAGGGCTAGCTCCTACGAGCAGTACGTC.

This chain links TRBV4-2 with TRBJ2-3, with 12 bases identical to TRBD2. This CDR3 comprises 18 residues. Germline CDR1 reads LGHNA; CDR2 reads YNFKEQ. V lost 5 bases, J lost 2 bases, and 11 bases stayed unmatched. CDR3 sequence: CASSSPGLAGLDTDTQYF. The CDR3 DNA sequence: TGTGCCAGCAGCTCTCCCGGACTAGCGGGGCTAGACACAGATACGCAGTATTTT.

This clone was seen a single time. This chain uses TRBV6-6 with TRBJ2-7, with D possibly matching TRBD2 (6 bases). CDR3 length: 13 amino acids. V shed 6 bases and J shed 6 bases, with 15 bases lying between them. Germline CDR1 is MNHNY and CDR2 is SVGAGI (reference sequence). CDR3 sequence: CASSRSQGLEQYV. The CDR3 DNA reads TGTGCCAGCAGCCGTTCGCAGGGACTCGAGCAGTACGTC.

V and J are TRBV9 and TRBJ1-6; no firm D call. The V end was cut by 0 bases, the J end by 6 bases, with 10 bases between. The germline gives CDR1 SGDLS, CDR2 YYNGEE. The CDR3 loop spans 15 amino acids. The CDR3 loop reads CASSVAEGSNSPLHF. In DNA form, the CDR3 reads TGTGCCAGCAGCGTAGCCGAGGGTAGTAATTCACCCCTCCACTTT.

The V gene is TRBV19, the J gene TRBJ1-6; 7 bases agree with TRBD1. Germline V CDR1 and CDR2: LNHDA, SQIVND (reference sequence). The CDR3 covers 15 residues. The V gene end was trimmed by 10 bases and the J gene end by 7 bases; junction bases not matched to a gene: 13. DNA for the CDR3: TGTGCCACCCATTATACAGGGGTTGGCAATTCACCCCTCCACTTT. Its translation: CATHYTGVGNSPLHF.

The gene calls are TRBV11-2 and TRBJ1-2, with D possibly being TRBD1 (5 bases). This CDR3 has 15 amino acids. Germline loops: CDR1 SGHAT, CDR2 FQNNGV. Trimming shortened V by 5 bases and J by 8 bases, and 21 bases separated the two germline ends. In nucleotides, the CDR3 is TGTGCCAGCAGCCCCCTCCGGGGGATAGGCTCGGGCTACACCTTC. Translated, it gives CASSPLRGIGSGYTF.

The rearrangement joins TRBV9 to TRBJ1-1, with D tentatively TRBD1 (5 bases). The germline CDR1 and CDR2 sequences are SGDLS and YYNGEE. Trimming pared 4 bases from V and 5 bases from J, leaving 36 bases between. The CDR3 is 21 amino acids. The CDR3 coding sequence is TGTGCCAGCAGCACCTGGTCTTCTGGTTTCGGGGCACAAACGGGGGGGACTGAAGCTTTCTTT. It encodes CASSTWSSGFGAQTGGTEAFF.

The chain combines TRBV5-1 with TRBJ1-4; TRBD1 might be the D (5 bases). There are 13 residues in the CDR3. Deletions cut 0 bases from V and 12 bases from J, with 12 bases between. In germline, CDR1 is SGHRS, CDR2 YFSETQ. The CDR3 loop is CASSLVGGEELFF. CDR3 coding DNA: TGCGCCAGCAGCTTGGTAGGAGGGGAAGAACTGTTTTTT. The full variable domain, in which reference TRBV5-1 and TRBJ1-4 provide the parts outside the CDR3, is KAGVTQTPRYLIKTRGQQVTLSCSPISGHRSVSWYQQTPGQGLQFLFEYFSETQRNKGNFPGRFSGRQFSNSRSEMNVSTLELGDSALYLCASSLVGGEELFFGSGTQLSVL.

This sequence joins TRBV19 and TRBJ1-3; D unclear. V lost 6 bases to trimming and J lost 9 bases, with 12 bases between them. CDR3 length equals 12 residues. Germline V gene sequence: CDR1 LNHDA, CDR2 SQIVND (reference sequence). The CDR3 nucleotides are TGTGCCAGTAGCTTCCGGGAGGGCACCATATATTTT. This gives the protein CASSFREGTIYF.

This chain connects TRBV28 to TRBJ1-5, with 9 bases lining up with TRBD1. Trimming removed 6 bases from V and 5 bases from J; junction bases left unmatched: 8. Looked up from germline, CDR1 is MDHEN and CDR2 is SYDVKM. The length of the CDR3 is 15 residues. This CDR3 reads CASSPGQGAYQPQHF. The CDR3 DNA follows: TGTGCCAGCAGCCCGGGACAGGGAGCCTATCAGCCCCAGCATTTT.

This rearrangement joins TRBV29-1 to TRBJ1-4; D might be TRBD1 (5 bases). The CDR3 consists of 13 residues. The germline V and J ends were trimmed by 4 bases and 5 bases, with 11 bases remaining between them. Germline CDR1 is SQVTM and CDR2 is ANQGSEA. The CDR3 reads CSVGEGRNEKLFF. CDR3 coding DNA: TGCAGCGTTGGAGAGGGGAGGAATGAAAAACTGTTTTTT.

This sequence joins TRBV25-1 and TRBJ1-4; tentatively, D is TRBD1 (6 bases). V shed 5 bases and J shed 5 bases, with 15 bases lying between them. In germline, CDR1 is MGHDK, CDR2 SYGVNS. CDR3 size: 15 residues. The CDR3 DNA sequence: TGTGCCAGCAGTAACCGGGACACCCCCAATGAAAAACTGTTTTTT. Amino acid sequence: CASSNRDTPNEKLFF.

The chain joins TRBV5-1 to TRBJ2-3; a possible D gene is TRBD1 (6 bases). The CDR3 has 14 residues. Germline V CDR1 and CDR2: SGHRS, YFSETQ. V was cut by 2 bases and J by 3 bases, with 10 bases left in between. The CDR3 loop is CASSFGQRTDTQYF. The CDR3 DNA reads TGCGCCAGCAGCTTCGGACAGAGGACAGATACGCAGTATTTT.

The rearrangement joins TRBV3-1 (or the pseudogene TRBV3-2) to TRBJ2-5; 10 bases align to TRBD2. The CDR3 runs 16 residues. Germline V lookup: CDR1 LGHDT, CDR2 YNNKEL (reference sequence). The J segment lost 4 bases and the V segment lost 0 bases, leaving 5 bases of the junction unmatched. The CDR3 loop is CASSQDGPSGGETQYF. For the CDR3, the DNA is TGTGCCAGCAGCCAAGACGGGCCTAGCGGGGGAGAGACCCAGTACTTC.

This clone showed up just once. This chain joins TRBV5-1 and TRBJ1-3, with D unclear. The ends were cut back, 5 bases at V and 0 bases at J, with 12 bases in the middle. This CDR3 region has 15 residues. Germline CDR1 and CDR2: SGHRS and YFSETQ. The CDR3 bases are TGCGCCAGCAGACCTCAGGACTCCTCTGGAAACACCATATATTTT. Its protein product is CASRPQDSSGNTIYF.

The chain recombines TRBV2 with TRBJ2-1, with D possibly matching TRBD2 (6 bases). Trimming removed 5 bases at V and 5 bases at J, with 16 bases between. The V gene's germline CDR1 is SNHLY and CDR2 FYNNEI. The CDR3 is 15 residues long. The CDR3 loop is CASSPVGGRHNEQFF. CDR3 nucleotide sequence: TGTGCCAGCAGTCCCGTGGGGGGTAGGCACAATGAGCAGTTCTTC. Full variable domain (outside the CDR3, taken from reference TRBV2 and TRBJ2-1): EPEVTQTPSHQVTQMGQEVILRCVPISNHLYFYWYRQILGQKVEFLVSFYNNEISEKSEIFDDQFSVERPDGSNFTLKIRSTKLEDSAMYFCASSPVGGRHNEQFFGPGTRLTVL.

The chain has TRBV4-1 and TRBJ1-6; 7 nucleotides line up with TRBD1. V was clipped by 3 bases and J by 9 bases; unmatched bases: 5. Germline CDR1 reads MGHRA; CDR2 reads YSYEKL. The CDR3 is 14 amino acids. CDR3 coding DNA: TGCGCCAGCAGCCACCAGACAGGGAGTTCACCCCTCCACTTT. Translated: CASSHQTGSSPLHF.

V is TRBV7-8 and J is TRBJ1-5, with no clear D. This CDR3 region has 14 residues. Trimming took off 5 bases at V and 7 bases at J, with 15 bases between the two ends. Germline CDR1 and CDR2: SGHVS and FQNEAQ. In nucleotides, the CDR3 is TGTGCCAGCAGCCTCTATGGGGAGGGCCAGCCCCAGCATTTT. Amino acids: CASSLYGEGQPQHF.

The DNA of the CDR3 is TGTGCCAGCACCCCGACAGGGGGCGACGAGCAGTACTTC. Translating it yields CASTPTGGDEQYF. The V gene is TRBV12-3 or TRBV12-4, the J gene TRBJ2-7; 10 bases are shared with TRBD1. Unmatched junction bases numbered 5, after V lost 7 bases and J lost 5 bases. The CDR3 totals 13 residues.

The DNA for the CDR3 is TGCGCCAGCAGCTCCCGTGGGGCCTCTGGAAACACCATATATTTT. Translating gives CASSSRGASGNTIYF. The chain links TRBV5-1 to TRBJ1-3, with D possibly being TRBD1 (5 bases). Germline CDR1 and CDR2: SGHRS and YFSETQ. The CDR3 totals 15 residues. The V end was cut by 3 bases, the J end by 0 bases, with 10 bases between.

The rearrangement links TRBV6-1 to TRBJ2-1, with D possibly being TRBD2 (7 bases). CDR3 length: 15 residues. Between the trimmed V and J ends, which lost 3 bases and 7 bases, there was a span of 16 bases. Germline CDR1 is MNHNS and CDR2 is SASEGT. The CDR3 loop is CASSESGGIGNEQFF. DNA of the CDR3: TGTGCCAGCAGTGAGTCGGGGGGCATCGGTAATGAGCAGTTCTTC.